A selection of T cell receptor beta chains follows, all from one sample in a study of radiotherapy plus CTLA-4 blockade in lung cancer. Method: immunoSEQ multiplex PCR; TCRdb's copy keeps in-frame clones and lacks some. The table records 51,000 or so clones, around 77% of them present only once. Source: peripheral blood, taken from a patient treated with radiotherapy plus ipilimumab. Every receptor here comes from a human donor with non-small cell lung cancer who had stable disease on radiotherapy plus ipilimumab. Each CDR3 is given with its conserved first and last residue. A D gene is named only where the DNA matches it firmly. Size is omitted from some rows. Given values are once, few, many or a class for expanded clones.

.,TRBV9,TRBD1,TRBJ1-4,TGTGCCAGCAGCCGGACAGGGGGAATGGATGAAAAACTGTTTTTT,CASSRTGGMDEKLFF
once,TRBV5-1,.,TRBJ1-1,TGCGCCAGCAGCTTGGAGGGGGGGCCGCTGGACACTGAAGCTTTCTTT,CASSLEGGPLDTEAFF
.,TRBV25-1,.,TRBJ1-6,TGTGCCACCGAACCCCTTAATTCACCCCTCCACTTT,CATEPLNSPLHF
.,TRBV20-1,.,TRBJ2-3,TGCAGTGCTCCGGTTACAGATACGCAGTATTTT,CSAPVTDTQYF
.,TRBV11-2,.,TRBJ1-2,TGTGCCAGCAGCGAGACCTTATATGGCTACACCTTC,CASSETLYGYTF
.,TRBV7-7,TRBD1,TRBJ2-2,TGTGCCAGCAGCCAAGACAGGGGGAGCGGGGAGCTGTTTTTT,CASSQDRGSGELFF
few,TRBV10-3,TRBD1,TRBJ1-2,TGTGCCATCAATCCCCCGACAGGGGAATATGGCTACACCTTC,CAINPPTGEYGYTF
.,TRBV28,.,TRBJ1-2,TGTGCCAGCAGTTTATATGCTCGCCGGGACACCTATGGCTACACCTTC,CASSLYARRDTYGYTF
few,TRBV7-2,.,TRBJ1-4,TGTGCGTCTGTGGGTTCAACTAATGAAAAACTGTTTTTT,CASVGSTNEKLFF
.,TRBV7-8,.,TRBJ2-5,TGTGCCAGCAGCTTAACACAGTACCAAGAGACCCAGTACTTC,CASSLTQYQETQYF
.,TRBV28,.,TRBJ1-1,TGTGCCAGCAGTGTCGTCAACACTAAAGCTTTCTTT,CASSVVNTKAFF
.,TRBV30,.,TRBJ1-2,TGTGCCTGGGAAGGAGGGCCCTATGGCTACACCTTC,CAWEGGPYGYTF
few,TRBV10-2,TRBD1,TRBJ1-6,TGCGCCAGTGCTAACAGGGGTTATAATTCACCCCTCCACTTT,CASANRGYNSPLHF
.,TRBV2,.,TRBJ1-4,TGTGCCAGCACCGGGGACGCAACTAATGAAAAACTGTTTTTT,CASTGDATNEKLFF
.,TRBV5-5,TRBD1,TRBJ2-5,TGTGCCAGCAGCTTGGGACAGGGTTTGGAGACCCAGTACTTC,CASSLGQGLETQYF
.,TRBV9,.,TRBJ2-1,TGTGCCAGCAGCGTAGATCCTCGGGGAGTAAGCAATGAGCAGTTCTTC,CASSVDPRGVSNEQFF
medium-sized,TRBV5-6,.,TRBJ1-5,TGTGCCAGCAGCTTGAGGCCAGGCGATCAGCCCCAGCATTTT,CASSLRPGDQPQHF
once,TRBV9,TRBD1,TRBJ1-6,TGTGCCAGCAGCCCCCGCCAGACAGGGGAATCACCCCTCCACTTT,CASSPRQTGESPLHF
few,TRBV6-1,TRBD2,TRBJ2-1,TGTGCCAGCAGTGAACCGGTAGCGGGGGGACTGGGGCGCAATGAGCAGTTCTTC,CASSEPVAGGLGRNEQFF